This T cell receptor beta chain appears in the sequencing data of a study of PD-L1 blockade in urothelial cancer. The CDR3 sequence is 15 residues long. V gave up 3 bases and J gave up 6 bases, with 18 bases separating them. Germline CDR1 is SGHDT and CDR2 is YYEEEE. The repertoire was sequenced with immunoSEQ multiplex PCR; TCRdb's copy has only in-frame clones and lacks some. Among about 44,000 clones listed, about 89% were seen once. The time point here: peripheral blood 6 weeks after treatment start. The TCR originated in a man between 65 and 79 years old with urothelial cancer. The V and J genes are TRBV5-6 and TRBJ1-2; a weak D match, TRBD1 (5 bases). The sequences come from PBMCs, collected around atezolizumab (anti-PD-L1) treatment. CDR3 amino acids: CASSSPGLFNHGYTF. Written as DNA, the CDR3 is TGTGCCAGCAGCTCACCGGGACTCTTTAATCATGGCTACACCTTC.